The sequence of this T cell receptor beta chain was determined in a study of blood T cell repertoires in COVID-19. Study background: Sources were T cells, B-cell-depleted T cells, or PBMCs; the material itself was cDNA or gDNA.

There are 16 residues in the CDR3. Germline values: CDR1 LNHDA, CDR2 SQIVND (reference sequence). Trimming removed 6 bases at V and 0 bases at J, with 16 bases between. Original processing methods: Reference gene primer amplification in the assay estimated nucleated cell counts. Here immunoSEQ multiplex PCR was the method, and the copy in TCRdb shows in-frame clones only, minus some. Clonal size and the V and J genes are those of that table, whereas D and trimming came from the DNA. The sample shows 85,000 to 110,000 clones, more than 85% of them seen only once. The sample comprised peripheral blood. The receptor was isolated from a human donor in a cohort sampled during active COVID-19. This chain connects TRBV19 to TRBJ2-3; a possible D gene is TRBD1 (6 bases). CDR3 amino acids: CASSTAGDKSTDTQYF. The CDR3 DNA reads as TGTGCCAGTAGCACAGCAGGGGACAAAAGCACAGATACGCAGTATTTT.